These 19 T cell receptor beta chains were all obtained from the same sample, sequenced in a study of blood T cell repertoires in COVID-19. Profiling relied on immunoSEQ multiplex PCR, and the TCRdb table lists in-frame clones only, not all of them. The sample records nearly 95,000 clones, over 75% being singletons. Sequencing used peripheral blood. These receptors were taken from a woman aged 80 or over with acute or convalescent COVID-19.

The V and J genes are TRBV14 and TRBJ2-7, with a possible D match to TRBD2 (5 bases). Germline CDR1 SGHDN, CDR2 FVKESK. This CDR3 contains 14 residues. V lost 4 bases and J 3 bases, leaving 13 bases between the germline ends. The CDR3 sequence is CASSPGFGSYEQYF. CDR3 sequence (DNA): TGTGCCAGCAGCCCGGGGTTCGGAAGCTACGAGCAGTACTTC.

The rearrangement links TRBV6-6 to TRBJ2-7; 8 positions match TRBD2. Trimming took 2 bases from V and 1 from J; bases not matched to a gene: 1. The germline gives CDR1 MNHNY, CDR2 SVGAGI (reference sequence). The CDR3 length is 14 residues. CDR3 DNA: TGTGCCAGCAGTTACCGGGAGGGGTCCTACGAGCAGTACTTC. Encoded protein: CASSYREGSYEQYF.

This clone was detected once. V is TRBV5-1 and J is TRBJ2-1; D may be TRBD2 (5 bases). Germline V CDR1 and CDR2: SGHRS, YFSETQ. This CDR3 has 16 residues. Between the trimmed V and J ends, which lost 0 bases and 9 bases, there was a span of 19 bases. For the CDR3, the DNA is TGCGCCAGCAGCTTGGCCGCTGACTCCCGGACTCGTGAGCAGTTCTTC. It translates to CASSLAADSRTREQFF.

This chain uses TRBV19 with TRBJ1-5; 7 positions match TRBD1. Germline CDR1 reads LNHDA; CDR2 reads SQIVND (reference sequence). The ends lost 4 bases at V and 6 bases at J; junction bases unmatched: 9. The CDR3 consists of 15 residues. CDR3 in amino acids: CASSTLQGWAQPQHF. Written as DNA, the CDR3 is TGTGCCAGTAGTACACTACAGGGGTGGGCTCAGCCCCAGCATTTT.

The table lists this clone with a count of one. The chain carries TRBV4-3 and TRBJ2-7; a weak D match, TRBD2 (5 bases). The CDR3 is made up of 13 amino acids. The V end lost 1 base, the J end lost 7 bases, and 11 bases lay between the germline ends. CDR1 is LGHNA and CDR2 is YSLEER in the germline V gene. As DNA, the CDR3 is TGCGCCAGCAGCCAAGCAGAGGGCTGGGAGCAGTACTTC. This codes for CASSQAEGWEQYF.

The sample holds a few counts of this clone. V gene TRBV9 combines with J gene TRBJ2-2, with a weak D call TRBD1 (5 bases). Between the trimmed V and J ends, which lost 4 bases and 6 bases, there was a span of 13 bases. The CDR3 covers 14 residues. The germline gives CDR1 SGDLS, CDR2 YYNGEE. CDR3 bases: TGTGCCAGCAGCCTCAGGGCCAGAGCCGGGGAGCTGTTTTTT. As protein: CASSLRARAGELFF.

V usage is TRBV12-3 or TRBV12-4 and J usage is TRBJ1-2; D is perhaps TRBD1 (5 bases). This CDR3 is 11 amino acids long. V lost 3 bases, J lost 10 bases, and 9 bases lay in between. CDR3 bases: TGTGCCAGCAGTTTCGGGGACTCCTACACCTTC. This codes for CASSFGDSYTF.

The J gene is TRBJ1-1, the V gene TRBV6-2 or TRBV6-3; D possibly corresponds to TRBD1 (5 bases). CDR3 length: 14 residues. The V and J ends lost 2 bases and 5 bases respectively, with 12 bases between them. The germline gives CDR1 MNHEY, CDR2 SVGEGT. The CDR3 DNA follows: TGTGCCAGCAGTTACGGGGCTTCAGAGACTGAAGCTTTCTTT. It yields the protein CASSYGASETEAFF.

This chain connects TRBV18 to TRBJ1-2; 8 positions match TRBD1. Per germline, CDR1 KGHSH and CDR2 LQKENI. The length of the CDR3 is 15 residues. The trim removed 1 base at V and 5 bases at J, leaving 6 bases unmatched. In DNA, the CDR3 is TGTGCCAGCTCACCACAGGACAGGGCAATATATGGCTACACCTTC. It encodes CASSPQDRAIYGYTF.

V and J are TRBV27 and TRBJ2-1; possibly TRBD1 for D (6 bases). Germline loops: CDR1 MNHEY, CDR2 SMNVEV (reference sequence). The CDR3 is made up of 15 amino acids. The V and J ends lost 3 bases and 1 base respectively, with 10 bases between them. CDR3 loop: CASSFTGWSYNEQFF. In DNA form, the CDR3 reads TGTGCCAGCAGTTTTACAGGGTGGTCCTACAATGAGCAGTTCTTC.

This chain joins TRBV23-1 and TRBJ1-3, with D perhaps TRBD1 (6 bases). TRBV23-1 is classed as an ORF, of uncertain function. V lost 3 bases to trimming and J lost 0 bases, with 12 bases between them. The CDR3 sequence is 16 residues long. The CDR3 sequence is CASSHPGTLSGNTIYF. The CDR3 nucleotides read TGCGCCAGCAGTCACCCCGGGACACTCTCTGGAAACACCATATATTTT.

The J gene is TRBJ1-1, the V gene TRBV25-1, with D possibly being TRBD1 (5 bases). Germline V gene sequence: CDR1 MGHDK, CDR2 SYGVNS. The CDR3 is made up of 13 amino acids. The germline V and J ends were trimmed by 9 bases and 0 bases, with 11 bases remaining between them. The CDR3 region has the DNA TGTGCCAGTTTCGGACAACTGAACACTGAAGCTTTCTTT. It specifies CASFGQLNTEAFF.

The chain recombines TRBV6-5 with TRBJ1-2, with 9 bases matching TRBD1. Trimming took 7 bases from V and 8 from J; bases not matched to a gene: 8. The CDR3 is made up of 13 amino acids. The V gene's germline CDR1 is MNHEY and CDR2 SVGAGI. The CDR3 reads CASTPGTGRGYTF. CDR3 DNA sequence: TGTGCCAGCACCCCCGGGACAGGGAGAGGCTACACCTTC.

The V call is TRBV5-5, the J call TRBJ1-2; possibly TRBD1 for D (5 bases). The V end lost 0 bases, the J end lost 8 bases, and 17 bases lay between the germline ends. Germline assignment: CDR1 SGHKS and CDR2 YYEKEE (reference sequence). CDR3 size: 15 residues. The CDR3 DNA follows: TGTGCCAGCAGCTTGGCCGGAGACAGTTACAGAGGCTACACCTTC. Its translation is CASSLAGDSYRGYTF.

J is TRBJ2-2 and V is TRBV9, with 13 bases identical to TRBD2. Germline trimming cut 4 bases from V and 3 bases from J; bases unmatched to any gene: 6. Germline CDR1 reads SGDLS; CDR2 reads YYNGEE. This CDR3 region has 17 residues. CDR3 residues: CASSYTSGGADTGELFF. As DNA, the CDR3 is TGTGCCAGCAGCTACACTAGCGGGGGGGCTGACACCGGGGAGCTGTTTTTT.

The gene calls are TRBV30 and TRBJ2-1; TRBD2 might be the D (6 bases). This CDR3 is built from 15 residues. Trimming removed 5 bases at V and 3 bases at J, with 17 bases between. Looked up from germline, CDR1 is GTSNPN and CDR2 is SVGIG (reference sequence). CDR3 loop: CAWELTGRGYNEQFF. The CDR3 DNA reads TGTGCCTGGGAATTAACCGGGAGAGGCTACAATGAGCAGTTCTTC.

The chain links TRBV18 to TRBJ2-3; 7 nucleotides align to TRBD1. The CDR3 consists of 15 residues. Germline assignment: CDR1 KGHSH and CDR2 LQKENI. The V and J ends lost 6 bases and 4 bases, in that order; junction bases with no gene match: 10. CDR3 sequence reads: CASSGDRVGADTQYF. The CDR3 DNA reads TGTGCCAGCTCGGGAGACAGGGTAGGTGCAGATACGCAGTATTTT. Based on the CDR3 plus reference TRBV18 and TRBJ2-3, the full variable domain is NAGVMQNPRHLVRRRGQEARLRCSPMKGHSHVYWYRQLPEEGLKFMVYLQKENIIDESGMPKERFSAEFPKEGPSILRIQQVVRGDSAAYFCASSGDRVGADTQYFGPGTRLTVL.

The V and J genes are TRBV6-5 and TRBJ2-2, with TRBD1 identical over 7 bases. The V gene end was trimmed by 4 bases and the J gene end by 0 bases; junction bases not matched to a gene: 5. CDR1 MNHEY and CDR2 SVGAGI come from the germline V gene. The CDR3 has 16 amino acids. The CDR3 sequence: CASSSRDRANTGELFF. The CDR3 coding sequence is TGTGCCAGCAGTTCCAGAGACAGGGCGAACACCGGGGAGCTGTTTTTT.

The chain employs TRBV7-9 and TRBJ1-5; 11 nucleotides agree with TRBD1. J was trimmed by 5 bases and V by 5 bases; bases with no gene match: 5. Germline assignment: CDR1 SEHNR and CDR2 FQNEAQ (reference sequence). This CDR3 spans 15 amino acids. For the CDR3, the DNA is TGTGCCAGCAGCGCGGACAGGGGGCTTGATCAGCCCCAGCATTTT. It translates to CASSADRGLDQPQHF.